This TCR beta chain was found in a study of T cells after yellow fever vaccination. Study-wide background: Preparation of fractions with low cell numbers was performed using SMART-Seq v4 Ultra Low Input.

Study-wide findings and caveats: Most clones from primary vaccination resurfaced after the booster (about 96% CD4, approximately 88% CD8). It was a weaker secondary response, yet one that peaked faster, at day 5 versus 15.

Template switching by 5'RACE produced TCR cDNA, adding a universal primer site and UMIs. In TCRdb, the 5' RACE reads were re-called with MiXCR into one record per CDR3 protein. The sample records hundreds of thousands of distinct CDR3 sequences, just over 20% being singletons. This CDR3 has 15 residues. Germline lookup yields CDR1 SGHDT and CDR2 YYEEEE. The V segment lost 4 bases and the J segment 1 base; nucleotides outside the gene matches: 7. Concerning this clonotype itself: Its antigen is currently unknown.

This TCR was recovered from a man aged 18 to 29 who received the YFV17D yellow fever vaccine. This sample comprised PBMCs, obtained about 21 days after the first yellow fever vaccination. The chain couples TRBV5-6 to TRBJ2-5; 7 positions match TRBD1. CDR3 coding DNA: TGTGCCAGCAGCCCGATGGGACAGAGCCAAGAGACCCAGTACTTC. Protein: CASSPMGQSQETQYF.